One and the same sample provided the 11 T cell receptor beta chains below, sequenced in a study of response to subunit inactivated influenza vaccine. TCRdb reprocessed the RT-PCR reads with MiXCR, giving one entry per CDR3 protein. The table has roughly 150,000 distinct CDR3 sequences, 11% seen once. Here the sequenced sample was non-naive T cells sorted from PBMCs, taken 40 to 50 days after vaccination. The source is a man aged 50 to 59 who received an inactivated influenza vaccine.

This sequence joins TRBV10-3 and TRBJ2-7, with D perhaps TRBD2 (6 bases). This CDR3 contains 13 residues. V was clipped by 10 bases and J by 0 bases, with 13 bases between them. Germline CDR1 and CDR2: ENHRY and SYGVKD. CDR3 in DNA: TGTGCCAGCGGGACGGCTAGCTCCTACGAGCAGTACTTC. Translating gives CASGTASSYEQYF.

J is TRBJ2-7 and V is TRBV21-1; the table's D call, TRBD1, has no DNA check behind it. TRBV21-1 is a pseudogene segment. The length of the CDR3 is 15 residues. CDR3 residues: CASSKGTDSSYEQYF. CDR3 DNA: TGTGCCAGCAGCAAAGGGACAGATTCGAGCTACGAGCAGTACTTC.

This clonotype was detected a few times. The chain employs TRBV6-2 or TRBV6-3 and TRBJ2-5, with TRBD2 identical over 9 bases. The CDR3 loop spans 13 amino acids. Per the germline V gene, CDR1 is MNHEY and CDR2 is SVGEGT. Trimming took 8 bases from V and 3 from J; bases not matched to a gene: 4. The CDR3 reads CASGGTSKETQYF. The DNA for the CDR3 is TGTGCCAGCGGGGGGACTAGCAAAGAGACCCAGTACTTC.

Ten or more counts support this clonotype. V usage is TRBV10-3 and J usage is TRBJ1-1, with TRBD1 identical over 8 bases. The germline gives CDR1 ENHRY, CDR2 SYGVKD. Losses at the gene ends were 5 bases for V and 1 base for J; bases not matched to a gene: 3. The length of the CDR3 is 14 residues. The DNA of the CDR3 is TGTGCCATCAGTAGGGACAGGACGAACACTGAAGCTTTCTTT. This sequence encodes CAISRDRTNTEAFF.

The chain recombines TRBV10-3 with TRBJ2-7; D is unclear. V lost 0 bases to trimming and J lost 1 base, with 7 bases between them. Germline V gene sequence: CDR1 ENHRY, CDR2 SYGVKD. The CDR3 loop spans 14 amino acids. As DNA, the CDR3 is TGTGCCATCAGTGAGTCGGGCGCGTCCTACGAGCAGTACTTC. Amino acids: CAISESGASYEQYF.

Here the CDR3 reads CASSPAARSTDTQYF. The CDR3, as DNA: TGCGCCAGCAGCCCAGCGGCAAGGAGCACAGATACGCAGTATTTT. V usage is TRBV5-1 and J usage is TRBJ2-3; maybe TRBD2 (5 bases). The V and J ends lost 4 bases and 0 bases respectively, with 12 bases between them. The germline V gene encodes CDR1 SGHRS and CDR2 YFSETQ. The CDR3 consists of 15 residues. The variable domain in full, completed from reference TRBV5-1 and TRBJ2-3, reads KAGVTQTPRYLIKTRGQQVTLSCSPISGHRSVSWYQQTPGQGLQFLFEYFSETQRNKGNFPGRFSGRQFSNSRSEMNVSTLELGDSALYLCASSPAARSTDTQYFGPGTRLTVL.

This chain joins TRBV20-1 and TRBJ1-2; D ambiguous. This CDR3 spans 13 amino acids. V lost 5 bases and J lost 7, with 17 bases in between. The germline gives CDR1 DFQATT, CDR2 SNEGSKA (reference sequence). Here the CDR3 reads CSAEDPRSGGYTF. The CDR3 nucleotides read TGCAGTGCTGAGGACCCCCGGTCGGGTGGCTACACCTTC.

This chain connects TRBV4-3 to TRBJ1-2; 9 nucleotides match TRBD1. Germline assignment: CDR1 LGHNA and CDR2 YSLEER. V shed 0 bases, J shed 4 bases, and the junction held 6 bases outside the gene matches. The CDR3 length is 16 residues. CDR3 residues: CASSQEGTGGGYGYTF. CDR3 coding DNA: TGCGCCAGCAGCCAAGAAGGTACAGGGGGCGGCTATGGCTACACCTTC.

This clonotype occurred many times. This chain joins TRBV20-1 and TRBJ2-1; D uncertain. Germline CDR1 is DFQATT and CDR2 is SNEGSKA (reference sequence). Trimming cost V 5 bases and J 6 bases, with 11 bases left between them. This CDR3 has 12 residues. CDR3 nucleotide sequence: TGCAGTGCTTGGTCCGGGCGCAATGAGCAGTTCTTC. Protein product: CSAWSGRNEQFF.

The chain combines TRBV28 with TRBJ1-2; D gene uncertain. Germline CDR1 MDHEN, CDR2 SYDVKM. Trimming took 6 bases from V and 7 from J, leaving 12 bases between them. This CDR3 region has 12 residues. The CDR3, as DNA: TGTGCCAGCAGCCCGAACTATGGTGGCTACACCTTC. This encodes CASSPNYGGYTF.

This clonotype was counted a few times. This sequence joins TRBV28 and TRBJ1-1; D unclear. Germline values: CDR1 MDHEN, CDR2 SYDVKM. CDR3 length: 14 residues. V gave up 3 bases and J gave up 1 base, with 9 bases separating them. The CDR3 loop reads CASSLVRPNTEAFF. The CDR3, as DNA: TGTGCCAGCAGTTTGGTTCGGCCGAACACTGAAGCTTTCTTT.